These 31 T cell receptor beta chains were all obtained from the same sample, sequenced in a study of T cells in Graves' hyperthyroidism and ophthalmopathy. Amplified TCR beta CDR3 regions came from RNA transcripts. First-round RT-PCR targeting the TCR CDR3 was performed with the HTBI primer set. TCRdb re-derived calls from the multiplex PCR reads in MiXCR, one entry per CDR3 protein. The top ten hold around 12% of the sample, which has hundreds of thousands of distinct CDR3 sequences, about 14% seen once. Specimen: blood. The receptors were sampled from a woman in her fifties or sixties with Graves' ophthalmopathy.

This clonotype was seen at least ten times. The rearrangement uses TRBV12-5 and TRBJ2-1; 8 bases fit TRBD2. This CDR3 comprises 18 residues. Looked up from germline, CDR1 is LGHNT and CDR2 is FRNRAP. The J segment lost 8 bases and the V segment lost 6 bases, leaving 21 bases of the junction unmatched. As DNA, the CDR3 is TGTGCTAGTGGCCCCAAGGGCGGGAGGTATGTTGGGGCGGATGAGCAGTTCTTC. This gives the protein CASGPKGGRYVGADEQFF.

This clonotype was counted many times. The V gene is TRBV29-1, the J gene TRBJ2-1; 8 nucleotides agree with TRBD2. The ends lost 7 bases at V and 7 bases at J; junction bases unmatched: 3. Germline V gives CDR1 SQVTM, CDR2 ANQGSEA. CDR3 length equals 11 residues. DNA for the CDR3: TGCAGCGGGGAGCGGGAGAATGAGCAGTTCTTC. The encoded protein is CSGERENEQFF.

Worth noting for this clonotype: A much more abundant neighbour one base away suggests this may be a read error. V gene TRBV6-1 combines with J gene TRBJ1-1; TRBD1 is a possible D gene (5 bases). This CDR3 is built from 14 residues. The V gene lost 6 bases and the J gene lost 3 bases, with 14 bases spanning the gap. The germline CDR1 and CDR2 sequences are MNHNS and SASEGT. CDR3 in amino acids: CASRAGGMHTEAFF. In DNA, the CDR3 is TGTGCCAGCAGGGCGGGGGGGATGCACACTGAAGCTTTCTTT.

This clonotype has a count of ten or more. The rearrangement links TRBV28 to TRBJ2-1, with 10 bases that match TRBD2. This CDR3 is 15 amino acids long. V was pared by 4 bases and J by 7 bases, with 7 bases of the junction left unmatched. Germline V CDR1 and CDR2: MDHEN, SYDVKM. The CDR3 nucleotides are TGTGCCAGCAGTTATACTAGCGGGATTGCGAATGAGCAGTTCTTC. Its translation: CASSYTSGIANEQFF. Complete variable domain (other parts from reference TRBV28 and TRBJ2-1): DVKVTQSSRYLVKRTGEKVFLECVQDMDHENMFWYRQDPGLGLRLIYFSYDVKMKEKGDIPEGYSVSREKKERFSLILESASTNQTSMYLCASSYTSGIANEQFFGPGTRLTVL.

The sample holds a few counts of this clonotype. V gene TRBV29-1 combines with J gene TRBJ1-2; D not resolved. Trimming took off 6 bases at V and 6 bases at J, with 20 bases between the two ends. The CDR3 extends over 14 amino acids. The V gene's germline CDR1 is SQVTM and CDR2 ANQGSEA. The CDR3 here is CSVTLLAPSDGYTF. The CDR3 DNA reads TGCAGCGTCACCTTACTGGCCCCCTCGGATGGCTACACCTTC.

This clonotype was observed many times. The chain employs TRBV6-2 or TRBV6-3 and TRBJ2-3, with TRBD2 matching over 12 bases. The CDR3 spans 17 residues. Losses at the gene ends were 0 bases for V and 2 bases for J; bases not matched to a gene: 3. The V gene's germline CDR1 is MNHEY and CDR2 SVGEGT. The DNA for the CDR3 is TGTGCCAGCAGTTACTCCGGACTAGCGGGACTCACAGATACGCAGTATTTT. Its translation is CASSYSGLAGLTDTQYF.

This clonotype has a count of ten or more. The gene calls are TRBV19 and TRBJ2-1, with D perhaps given as TRBD1 or TRBD2 (6 bases each). This CDR3 is built from 13 residues. Germline-derived CDR1 and CDR2 are LNHDA and SQIVND (reference sequence). Trimming removed 4 bases at V and 6 bases at J, with 10 bases between. The CDR3 is CASSTGAINEQFF. The CDR3 nucleotides are TGTGCCAGTAGTACGGGGGCGATCAATGAGCAGTTCTTC. The full variable domain, its missing parts supplied by reference TRBV19 and TRBJ2-1, is DGGITQSPKYLFRKEGQNVTLSCEQNLNHDAMYWYRQDPGQGLRLIYYSQIVNDFQKGDIAEGYSVSREKKESFPLTVTSAQKNPTAFYLCASSTGAINEQFFGPGTRLTVL.

This clonotype has just a few counts. This chain links TRBV7-2 with TRBJ2-3, with D unclear. Germline V gene lookup returns CDR1 SGHTA and CDR2 FQGNSA. The CDR3 contains 14 residues. Trimming pared 6 bases from V and 6 bases from J, leaving 16 bases between. The CDR3, as DNA: TGTGCCAGCAGAGAGAGGCGTCCTTGGGATACGCAGTATTTT. Translation gives CASRERRPWDTQYF.

This clonotype was detected a few times. CDR3 protein: CASSPGLVGGYGYTF. The CDR3 nucleotides read TGTGCCAGCAGCCCAGGCTTGGTAGGTGGCTATGGCTACACCTTC. The chain is built from TRBV7-9 and TRBJ1-2, with unresolved D. Looked up from germline, CDR1 is SEHNR and CDR2 is FQNEAQ (reference sequence). V dropped 5 bases and J dropped 4 bases, with 17 bases sitting between them. CDR3 length: 15 residues.

This clonotype came up a few times. The rearrangement uses TRBV5-1 and TRBJ1-4, with 8 bases identical to TRBD1. CDR3 length: 15 residues. Germline loops: CDR1 SGHRS, CDR2 YFSETQ. V shed 3 bases, J shed 7 bases, and the junction held 8 bases outside the gene matches. CDR3 DNA: TGCGCCAGCAGCTACTCCGGGACAGGCGTTGAAAAACTGTTTTTT. It translates to CASSYSGTGVEKLFF.

This clonotype appeared many times. The chain links TRBV30 to TRBJ2-7; the D is unclear. This CDR3 has 13 amino acids. Germline CDR1 is GTSNPN and CDR2 is SVGIG (reference sequence). V was trimmed by 0 bases and J by 3 bases, leaving 9 bases between them. As DNA, the CDR3 is TGTGCCTGGAGTGTAGGCAACCTCTACGAGCAGTACTTC. It translates to CAWSVGNLYEQYF.

The CDR3 here is CSASTPGISYEQYF. Written as DNA, the CDR3 is TGCAGTGCTAGCACCCCCGGGATCTCCTACGAGCAGTACTTC. This rearrangement joins TRBV20-1 to TRBJ2-7; TRBD2 might be the D (5 bases). The CDR3 contains 14 residues. The germline V gene has CDR1 DFQATT and CDR2 SNEGSKA (reference sequence). V was cut by 3 bases and J by 0 bases, with 12 bases left in between.

In this sample, this clonotype turned up a few times. This chain links TRBV9 with TRBJ2-1; tentative D call: TRBD2 (5 bases). CDR1 is SGDLS and CDR2 is YYNGEE in the germline V gene. V was shortened by 0 bases and J by 2 bases, with 9 bases between the two germline ends. The CDR3 consists of 15 residues. CDR3 region: CASSVDGITYNEQFF. CDR3 coding DNA: TGTGCCAGCAGCGTAGACGGGATAACCTACAATGAGCAGTTCTTC.

This chain joins TRBV9 and TRBJ1-5, with 9 bases matching TRBD1. V lost 3 bases to trimming and J lost 6 bases; unmatched junction nucleotides: 4. CDR3 size: 14 residues. CDR1 is SGDLS, CDR2 YYNGEE, per germline. CDR3 in DNA: TGTGCCAGCAGCGGAGACAGGGGGTTTCAGCCCCAGCATTTT. Protein product: CASSGDRGFQPQHF.

This clonotype is a singleton in its sample. The chain joins TRBV5-1 to TRBJ2-7; TRBD2 might be the D (6 bases). Trimming took 4 bases from V and 4 from J, leaving 27 bases between them. CDR1 SGHRS and CDR2 YFSETQ come from the germline V gene. The CDR3 spans 18 residues. The CDR3 here is CASSGVPFPGLPEYEQYF. CDR3 nucleotide sequence: TGCGCCAGCAGCGGGGTCCCCTTCCCGGGACTCCCCGAATACGAGCAGTACTTC.

This clonotype was picked up many times. The rearrangement joins TRBV30 to TRBJ1-4, with D unresolved. The CDR3 consists of 16 residues. The germline V and J ends were trimmed by 1 base and 3 bases, with 15 bases remaining between them. Germline V gives CDR1 GTSNPN, CDR2 SVGIG (reference sequence). The DNA of the CDR3 is TGTGCCTGGAGTGCCCGACTCAACAGTCCTAATGAAAAACTGTTTTTT. This sequence encodes CAWSARLNSPNEKLFF.

This clonotype was counted at least ten times. The rearrangement uses TRBV9 and TRBJ2-1; tentative D call: TRBD1 (5 bases). The CDR3 covers 16 residues. CDR1 SGDLS and CDR2 YYNGEE come from the germline V gene. V lost 6 bases and J lost 0, with 16 bases in between. CDR3 bases: TGTGCCAGCAACCTAGGGGCAGTGAGCTCCTACAATGAGCAGTTCTTC. Encoded protein: CASNLGAVSSYNEQFF.

This clonotype was observed many times. The chain links TRBV20-1 to TRBJ2-7; no reliable D call. There are 12 residues in the CDR3. Germline assignment: CDR1 DFQATT and CDR2 SNEGSKA (reference sequence). The V end lost 2 bases, the J end lost 2 bases, and 7 bases lay between the germline ends. For the CDR3, the DNA is TGCAGTGCTAGACCTGATACCTACGAGCAGTACTTC. Encoded protein: CSARPDTYEQYF.

This clonotype was detected many times. The gene calls are TRBV7-9 and TRBJ1-6; D is unresolved. The CDR3 is 16 amino acids. CDR1 and CDR2 (germline): SEHNR, FQNEAQ (reference sequence). Trimming stripped 2 bases from V and 6 bases from J, with 14 bases between. This CDR3 is CASSLSAGAPNSPLHF. For the CDR3, the DNA is TGTGCCAGCAGCTTATCCGCAGGCGCACCTAATTCACCCCTCCACTTT.

The chain combines TRBV13 with TRBJ2-7, with 11 bases lining up with TRBD2. Looked up from germline, CDR1 is PRHDT and CDR2 is FYEKMQ (reference sequence). The CDR3 covers 16 residues. The trim removed 4 bases at V and 5 bases at J, leaving 10 bases unmatched. CDR3 region: CASSSTIAGGFNEQYF. CDR3 coding DNA: TGTGCCAGCAGCTCCACCATAGCGGGAGGGTTCAACGAGCAGTACTTC. Complete variable domain (other parts from reference TRBV13 and TRBJ2-7): AAGVIQSPRHLIKEKRETATLKCYPIPRHDTVYWYQQGPGQDPQFLISFYEKMQSDKGSIPDRFSAQQFSDYHSELNMSSLELGDSALYFCASSSTIAGGFNEQYFGPGTRLTVT.

This clonotype was seen ten or more times. The chain uses TRBV2 and TRBJ2-7; possibly TRBD1 for D (6 bases). The CDR3 covers 15 residues. V dropped 7 bases and J dropped 5 bases, with 21 bases sitting between them. Germline CDR1 reads SNHLY; CDR2 reads FYNNEI. CDR3 nucleotide sequence: TGTGCCAGCAATGATTACGTAGCACAGGGTGACGAGCAGTACTTC. Its translation: CASNDYVAQGDEQYF.

This clonotype was counted at least ten times. The gene calls are TRBV5-1 and TRBJ2-1, with TRBD2 identical over 10 bases. This CDR3 has 14 amino acids. Trimming cost V 1 base and J 8 bases; bases outside gene matches: 3. In germline, CDR1 is SGHRS, CDR2 YFSETQ. The CDR3 region has the DNA TGCGCCAGCAGCTTGACTAGCGGGAATGATGAGCAGTTCTTC. Translation: CASSLTSGNDEQFF. Looking up the rest from reference TRBV5-1 and TRBJ2-1 gives the full variable domain: KAGVTQTPRYLIKTRGQQVTLSCSPISGHRSVSWYQQTPGQGLQFLFEYFSETQRNKGNFPGRFSGRQFSNSRSEMNVSTLELGDSALYLCASSLTSGNDEQFFGPGTRLTVL.

The table lists this clonotype with many counts. This CDR3 reads CASSPLSQPQHF. The CDR3 DNA reads TGTGCCAGCAGTCCCCTCTCTCAGCCCCAGCATTTT. This chain joins TRBV28 and TRBJ1-5, with D unclear. This CDR3 spans 12 amino acids. Germline lookup yields CDR1 MDHEN and CDR2 SYDVKM. V was pared by 5 bases and J by 6 bases, with 8 bases between.

This clonotype was seen ten or more times. The gene calls are TRBV30 and TRBJ1-5, with D possibly being TRBD1 (5 bases). CDR1 and CDR2 from the germline V gene are GTSNPN and SVGIG (reference sequence). This CDR3 spans 13 amino acids. The germline V and J ends were trimmed by 1 base and 7 bases, with 11 bases remaining between them. CDR3 amino acids: CAWSGTGGQPQHF. DNA for the CDR3: TGTGCCTGGAGTGGAACAGGTGGGCAGCCCCAGCATTTT.

This clonotype was counted a few times. V is TRBV3-1 and J is TRBJ2-3; 9 positions agree with TRBD2. CDR3 length: 17 residues. The V gene end was trimmed by 3 bases and the J gene end by 6 bases; junction bases not matched to a gene: 13. Per the germline V gene, CDR1 is LGHDT and CDR2 is YNNKEL (reference sequence). The CDR3 protein is CASSQGEDYSGSDTQYF. DNA of the CDR3: TGTGCCAGCAGCCAGGGGGAGGACTATAGCGGGAGCGATACGCAGTATTTT.

This clonotype was seen ten or more times. This sequence joins TRBV12-3 or TRBV12-4 and TRBJ2-1; possibly TRBD1 or TRBD2 for D (5 bases each). Trimming shortened V by 3 bases and J by 0 bases, and 9 bases separated the two germline ends. The CDR3 is 15 amino acids. The CDR3 DNA is TGTGCCAGCAGTTTCGGGGCTAGCTCCTACAATGAGCAGTTCTTC. Translating gives CASSFGASSYNEQFF.

This clonotype showed up many times. The gene calls are TRBV2 and TRBJ1-1; D is possibly TRBD1 (5 bases). The CDR3 is made up of 14 amino acids. Per the germline V gene, CDR1 is SNHLY and CDR2 is FYNNEI. V lost 3 bases and J lost 0, with 8 bases in between. The CDR3 DNA follows: TGTGCCAGCAGTGATTTGGACATGAACACTGAAGCTTTCTTT. Protein: CASSDLDMNTEAFF.

This clonotype was found many times. The rearrangement uses TRBV15 and TRBJ2-7; D is possibly TRBD2 (6 bases). V lost 0 bases and J lost 4, with 10 bases in between. The CDR3 spans 14 residues. Germline loops: CDR1 LNHNV, CDR2 YYDKDF (reference sequence). CDR3 residues: CATSRDGRSYEQYF. In DNA, the CDR3 is TGTGCCACCAGCAGAGACGGGAGATCTTACGAGCAGTACTTC.

As concerns this clonotype: This may be a read error: a much more frequent sequence differs by one nucleotide. The rearrangement joins TRBV30 to TRBJ1-1; 7 positions agree with TRBD1. Per germline, CDR1 GTSNPN and CDR2 SVGIG (reference sequence). The CDR3 runs 16 residues. This CDR3 is CAWSGGAGGLNAEAFF. The CDR3 DNA follows: TGTGCCTGGAGTGGGGGGGCAGGGGGTTTGAACGCTGAAGCTTTCTTT.

This chain links TRBV3-1 with TRBJ2-5; TRBD2 agrees at 11 bases. This CDR3 has 19 amino acids. CDR1 and CDR2 (germline): LGHDT, YNNKEL (reference sequence). The V and J ends lost 4 bases and 3 bases, in that order; junction bases with no gene match: 16. The CDR3 region has the DNA TGTGCCAGCAGCCCCTGGTTGGGCTCTAGCGGGAGGATGGAAGAGACCCAGTACTTC. Its translation is CASSPWLGSSGRMEETQYF.

Ten or more counts support this clonotype. CDR3 sequence: CASSLRQGATDTQYF. CDR3 coding DNA: TGTGCCAGCAGTCTTCGACAGGGAGCCACAGATACGCAGTATTTT. The chain links TRBV28 to TRBJ2-3; TRBD1 aligns across 7 bases. The ends lost 5 bases at V and 2 bases at J; junction bases unmatched: 7. The CDR3 totals 15 residues. Germline V gene data show CDR1 as MDHEN and CDR2 as SYDVKM. The whole variable domain, remainder taken from reference TRBV28 and TRBJ2-3, is DVKVTQSSRYLVKRTGEKVFLECVQDMDHENMFWYRQDPGLGLRLIYFSYDVKMKEKGDIPEGYSVSREKKERFSLILESASTNQTSMYLCASSLRQGATDTQYFGPGTRLTVL.